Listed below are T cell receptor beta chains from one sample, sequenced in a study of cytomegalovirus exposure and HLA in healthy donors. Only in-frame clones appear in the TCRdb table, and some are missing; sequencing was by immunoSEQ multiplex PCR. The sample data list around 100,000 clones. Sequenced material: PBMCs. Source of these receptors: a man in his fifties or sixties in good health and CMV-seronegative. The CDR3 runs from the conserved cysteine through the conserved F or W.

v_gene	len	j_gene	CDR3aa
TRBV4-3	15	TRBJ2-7	CASSQDKDSYYEQYF
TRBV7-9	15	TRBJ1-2	CASSPWTESNYGYTF
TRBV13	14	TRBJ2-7	CASSSGTGSNEQYF
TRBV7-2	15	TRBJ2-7	CASSLGTSDLYEQYF
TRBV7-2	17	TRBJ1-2	CASSPLQGTELNYGYTF
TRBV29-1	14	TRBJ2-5	CSVVYRGLQETQYF
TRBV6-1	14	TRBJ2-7	CASRETGQSYEQYF
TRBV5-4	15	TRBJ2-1	CASSLDPGSYNEQFF
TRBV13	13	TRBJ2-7	CASSLTMDYEQYF
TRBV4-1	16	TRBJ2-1	CASSLQTRSGINEQFF
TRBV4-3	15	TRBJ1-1	CASSQESLRGTEAFF
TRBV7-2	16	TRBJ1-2	CASSSNRGQDGYGYTF
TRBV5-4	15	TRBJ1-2	CASSTTTTGGEGYTF
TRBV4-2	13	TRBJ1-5	CASSQDRVLPQHF
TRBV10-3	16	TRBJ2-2	CAISERRTTLTGELFF
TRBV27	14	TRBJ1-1	CASSFLGVLPEAFF
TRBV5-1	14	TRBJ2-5	CASSLEAGVETQYF
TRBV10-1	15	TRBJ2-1	CASSRGQFPGNEQFF
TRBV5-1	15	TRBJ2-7	CASSPTPGQSYEQYF
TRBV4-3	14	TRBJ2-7	CASSQRQGTYEQYF
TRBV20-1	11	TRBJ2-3	CSAGGVDTQYF
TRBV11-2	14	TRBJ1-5	CASSLGRGNQPQHF
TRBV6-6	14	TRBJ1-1	CASSYSGEEDEAFF
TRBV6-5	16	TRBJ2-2	CASSYGRGGHRGELFF
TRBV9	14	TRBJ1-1	CASSPGGPNTEAFF
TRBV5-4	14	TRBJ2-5	CASSLAGDGRTQYF
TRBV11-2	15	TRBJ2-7	CASSLGRGASYEQYF
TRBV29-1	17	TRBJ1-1	CSVESPQSDPPATEAFF
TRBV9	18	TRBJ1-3	CASSVGLGDSRSGNTIYF
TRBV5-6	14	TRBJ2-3	CASSLGQVTDTQYF
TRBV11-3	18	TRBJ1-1	CASSLDLGWGTGVTEAFF
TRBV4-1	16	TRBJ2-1	CASSHRLRASYNEQFF
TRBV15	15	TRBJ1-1	CATSRAPGTGVNAFF
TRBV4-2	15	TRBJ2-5	CASSQDLRGQETQYF
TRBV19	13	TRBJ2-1	CASSITTGIEQFF
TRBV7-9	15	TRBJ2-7	CASSPLGQRPYEQYF
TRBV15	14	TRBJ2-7	CATRNSGGTYEQYF
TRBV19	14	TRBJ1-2	CASIPTGVGYGYTF
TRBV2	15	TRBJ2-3	CASSRDFSGPDTQYF
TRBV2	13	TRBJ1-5	CASSTGLNQPQHF
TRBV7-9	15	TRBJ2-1	CASSLGAGGYNEQFF
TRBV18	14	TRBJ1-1	CASSLSTGGTEAFF
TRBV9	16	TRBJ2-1	CASSVGGWTGDNEQFF
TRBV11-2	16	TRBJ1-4	CASSPGWGLTNEKLFF
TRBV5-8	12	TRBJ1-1	CASRQRVGEAFF
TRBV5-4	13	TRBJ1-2	CASSPDRDYGYTF
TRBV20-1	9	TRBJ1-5	CSAGLPQHF
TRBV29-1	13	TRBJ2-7	CSVTGREGPEQYF